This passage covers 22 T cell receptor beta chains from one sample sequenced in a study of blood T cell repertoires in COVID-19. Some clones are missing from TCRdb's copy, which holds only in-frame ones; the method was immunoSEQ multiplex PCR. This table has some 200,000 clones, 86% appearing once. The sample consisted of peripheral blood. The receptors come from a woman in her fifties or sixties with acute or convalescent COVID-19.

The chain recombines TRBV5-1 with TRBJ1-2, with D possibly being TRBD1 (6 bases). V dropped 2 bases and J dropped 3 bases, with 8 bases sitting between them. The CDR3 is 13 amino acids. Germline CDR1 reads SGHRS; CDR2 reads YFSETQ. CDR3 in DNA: TGCGCCAGCAGCTTTAAGGGGGACTATGGCTACACCTTC. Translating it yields CASSFKGDYGYTF.

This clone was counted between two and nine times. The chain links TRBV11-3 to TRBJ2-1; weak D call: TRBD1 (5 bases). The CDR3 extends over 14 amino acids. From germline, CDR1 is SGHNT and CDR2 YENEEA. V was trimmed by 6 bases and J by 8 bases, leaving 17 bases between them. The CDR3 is CASSLGSKGDEQFF. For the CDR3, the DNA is TGTGCCAGCAGTCTAGGTTCCAAAGGGGATGAGCAGTTCTTC. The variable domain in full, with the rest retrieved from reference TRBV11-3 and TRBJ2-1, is EAGVVQSPRYKIIEKKQPVAFWCNPISGHNTLYWYLQNLGQGPELLIRYENEEAVDDSQLPKDRFSAERLKGVDSTLKIQPAELGDSAVYLCASSLGSKGDEQFFGPGTRLTVL.

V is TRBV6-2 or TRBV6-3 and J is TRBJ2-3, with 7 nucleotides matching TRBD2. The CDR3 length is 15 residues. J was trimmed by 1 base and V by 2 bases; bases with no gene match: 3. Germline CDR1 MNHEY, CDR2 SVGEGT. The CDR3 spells CASSYGAGRTDTQYF. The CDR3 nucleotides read TGTGCCAGCAGTTACGGAGCGGGGCGCACAGATACGCAGTATTTT.

The CDR3 coding sequence is TGTGCCAGCCAACCCGAGGGACAAGAGACCCAGTACTTC. It encodes CASQPEGQETQYF. This chain connects TRBV27 to TRBJ2-5, with a possible D match to TRBD2 (5 bases). CDR3 length: 13 amino acids. Germline V gene sequence: CDR1 MNHEY, CDR2 SMNVEV (reference sequence). V was cut by 8 bases and J by 2 bases, with 12 bases left in between.

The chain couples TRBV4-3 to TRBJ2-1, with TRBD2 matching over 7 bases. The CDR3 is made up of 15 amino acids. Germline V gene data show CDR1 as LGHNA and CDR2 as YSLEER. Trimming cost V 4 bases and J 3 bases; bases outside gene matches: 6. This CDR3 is CASSPGRGDYNEQFF. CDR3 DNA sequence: TGCGCCAGCAGCCCAGGCCGGGGGGACTACAATGAGCAGTTCTTC.

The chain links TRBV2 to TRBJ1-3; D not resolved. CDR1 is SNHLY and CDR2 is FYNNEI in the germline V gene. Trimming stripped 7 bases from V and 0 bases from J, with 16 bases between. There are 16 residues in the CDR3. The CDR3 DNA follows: TGTGCCAGCAAGCAGGCTAACGTGGGCTCTGGAAACACCATATATTTT. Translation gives CASKQANVGSGNTIYF. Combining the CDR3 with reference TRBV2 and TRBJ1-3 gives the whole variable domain EPEVTQTPSHQVTQMGQEVILRCVPISNHLYFYWYRQILGQKVEFLVSFYNNEISEKSEIFDDQFSVERPDGSNFTLKIRSTKLEDSAMYFCASKQANVGSGNTIYFGEGSWLTVV.

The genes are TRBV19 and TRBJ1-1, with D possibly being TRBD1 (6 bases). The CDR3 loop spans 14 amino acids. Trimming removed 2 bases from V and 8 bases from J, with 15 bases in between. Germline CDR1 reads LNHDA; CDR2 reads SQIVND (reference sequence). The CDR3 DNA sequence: TGTGCCAGTAGTATAACCTACTCCGGGACAGAAGCTTTCTTT. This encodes CASSITYSGTEAFF.

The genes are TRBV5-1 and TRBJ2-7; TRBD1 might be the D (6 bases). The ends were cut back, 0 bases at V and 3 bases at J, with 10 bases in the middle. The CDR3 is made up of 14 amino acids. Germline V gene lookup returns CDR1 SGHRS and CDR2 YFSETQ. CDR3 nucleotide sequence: TGCGCCAGCAGCTTGGGGCAGGGGATCTACGAGCAGTACTTC. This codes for CASSLGQGIYEQYF.

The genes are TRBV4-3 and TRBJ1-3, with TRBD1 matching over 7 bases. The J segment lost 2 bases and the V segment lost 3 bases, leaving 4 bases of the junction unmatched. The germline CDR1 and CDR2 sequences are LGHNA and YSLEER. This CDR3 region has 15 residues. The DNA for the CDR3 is TGCGCCAGCAGCCAGGGCAGGGGGGCTGGAAACACCATATATTTT. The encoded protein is CASSQGRGAGNTIYF.

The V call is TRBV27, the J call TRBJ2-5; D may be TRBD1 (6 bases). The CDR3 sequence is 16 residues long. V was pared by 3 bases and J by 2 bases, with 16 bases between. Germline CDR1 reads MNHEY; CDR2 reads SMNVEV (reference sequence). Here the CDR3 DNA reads TGTGCCAGCAGTTTTATATACAGGGAGCCTCAAGAGACCCAGTACTTC. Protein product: CASSFIYREPQETQYF.

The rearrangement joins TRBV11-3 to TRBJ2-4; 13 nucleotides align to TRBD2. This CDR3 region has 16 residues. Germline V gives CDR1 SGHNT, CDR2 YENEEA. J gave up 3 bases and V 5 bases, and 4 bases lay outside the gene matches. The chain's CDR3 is CASSPRLAGGKNIQYF. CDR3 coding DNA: TGTGCCAGCAGCCCCCGACTAGCGGGAGGCAAAAACATTCAGTACTTC.

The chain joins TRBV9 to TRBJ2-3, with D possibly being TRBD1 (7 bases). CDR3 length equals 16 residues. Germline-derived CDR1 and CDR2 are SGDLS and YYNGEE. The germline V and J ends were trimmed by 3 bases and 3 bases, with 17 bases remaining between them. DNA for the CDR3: TGTGCCAGCAGCGCCACCAGGGGGGCAAGGACAGATACGCAGTATTTT. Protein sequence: CASSATRGARTDTQYF. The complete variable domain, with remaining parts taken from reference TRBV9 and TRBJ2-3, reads DSGVTQTPKHLITATGQRVTLRCSPRSGDLSVYWYQQSLDQGLQFLIQYYNGEERAKGNILERFSAQQFPDLHSELNLSSLELGDSALYFCASSATRGARTDTQYFGPGTRLTVL.

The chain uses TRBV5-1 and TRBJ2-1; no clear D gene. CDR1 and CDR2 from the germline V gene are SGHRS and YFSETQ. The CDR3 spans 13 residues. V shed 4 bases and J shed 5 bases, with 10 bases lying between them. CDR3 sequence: CASSGSVDNEQFF. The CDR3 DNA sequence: TGCGCCAGCAGCGGAAGCGTCGACAATGAGCAGTTCTTC. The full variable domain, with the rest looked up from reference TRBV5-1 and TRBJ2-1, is KAGVTQTPRYLIKTRGQQVTLSCSPISGHRSVSWYQQTPGQGLQFLFEYFSETQRNKGNFPGRFSGRQFSNSRSEMNVSTLELGDSALYLCASSGSVDNEQFFGPGTRLTVL.

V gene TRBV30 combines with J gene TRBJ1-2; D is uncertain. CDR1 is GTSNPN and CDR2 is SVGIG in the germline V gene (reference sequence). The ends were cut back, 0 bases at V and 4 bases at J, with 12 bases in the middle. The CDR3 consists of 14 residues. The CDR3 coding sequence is TGTGCCTGGAGTGTAGGTCCAGGCGCCTATGGCTACACCTTC. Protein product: CAWSVGPGAYGYTF.

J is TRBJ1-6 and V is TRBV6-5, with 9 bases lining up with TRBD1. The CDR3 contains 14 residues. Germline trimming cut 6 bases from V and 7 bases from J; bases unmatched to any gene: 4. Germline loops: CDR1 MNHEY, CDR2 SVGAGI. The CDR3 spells CASRPDRGNSPLHF. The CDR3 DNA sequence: TGTGCCAGCAGACCGGACAGGGGAAATTCACCCCTCCACTTT.

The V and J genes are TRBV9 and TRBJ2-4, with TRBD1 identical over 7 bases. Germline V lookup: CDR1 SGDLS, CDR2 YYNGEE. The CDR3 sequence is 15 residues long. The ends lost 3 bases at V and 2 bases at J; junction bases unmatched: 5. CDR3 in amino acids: CASSGPTGPKNIQYF. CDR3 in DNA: TGTGCCAGCAGCGGCCCGACAGGGCCCAAAAACATTCAGTACTTC.

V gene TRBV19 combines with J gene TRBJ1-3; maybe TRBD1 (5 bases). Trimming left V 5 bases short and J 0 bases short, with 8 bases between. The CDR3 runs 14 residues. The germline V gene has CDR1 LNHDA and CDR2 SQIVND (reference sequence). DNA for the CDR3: TGTGCCAGTAGTCGACAGATCTCTGGAAACACCATATATTTT. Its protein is CASSRQISGNTIYF.

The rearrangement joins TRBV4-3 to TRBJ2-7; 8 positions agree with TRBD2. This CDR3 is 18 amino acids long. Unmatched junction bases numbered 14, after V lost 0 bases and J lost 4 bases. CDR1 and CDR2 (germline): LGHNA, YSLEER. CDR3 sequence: CASSQEVGTSSGSYEQYF. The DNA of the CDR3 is TGCGCCAGCAGCCAAGAGGTGGGGACTAGTTCCGGTTCGTACGAGCAGTACTTC.

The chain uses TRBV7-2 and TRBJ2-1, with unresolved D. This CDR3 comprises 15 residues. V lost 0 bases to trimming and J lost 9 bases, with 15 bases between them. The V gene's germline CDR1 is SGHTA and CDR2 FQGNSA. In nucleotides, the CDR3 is TGTGCCAGCAGCTTAGCGGGTTCAGGATCAGGTGAGCAGTTCTTC. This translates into CASSLAGSGSGEQFF.

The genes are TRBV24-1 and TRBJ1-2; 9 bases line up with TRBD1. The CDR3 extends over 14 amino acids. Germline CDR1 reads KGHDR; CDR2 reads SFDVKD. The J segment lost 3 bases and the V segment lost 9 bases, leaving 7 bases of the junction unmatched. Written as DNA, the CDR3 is TGTGCCACCTCCGGACAGGGGAATTACTATGGCTACACCTTC. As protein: CATSGQGNYYGYTF.

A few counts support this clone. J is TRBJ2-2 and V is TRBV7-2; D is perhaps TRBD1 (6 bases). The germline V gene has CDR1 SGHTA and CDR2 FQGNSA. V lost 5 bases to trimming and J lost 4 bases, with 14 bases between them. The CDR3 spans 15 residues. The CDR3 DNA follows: TGTGCCAGCAGCCTTGGGACATTGATCACCGGGGAGCTGTTTTTT. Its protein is CASSLGTLITGELFF.

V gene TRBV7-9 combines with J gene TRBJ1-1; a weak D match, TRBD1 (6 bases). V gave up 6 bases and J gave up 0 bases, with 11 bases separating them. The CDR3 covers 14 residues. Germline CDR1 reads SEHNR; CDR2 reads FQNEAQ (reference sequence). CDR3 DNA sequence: TGTGCCAGCAGGTTGGGGGCGATGAACACTGAAGCTTTCTTT. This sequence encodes CASRLGAMNTEAFF.